The rows below give T cell receptor beta chains drawn from one sample of a study of preoperative IRX-2 immunotherapy in early breast cancer. Profiled with immunoSEQ multiplex PCR; TCRdb holds only in-frame clones, not every one. There are tens of thousands of clones in the sample; 90% to 95% occur only once, and around 6.6% lies in the top ten. Sampling was carried out from a patient treated with IRX-2 immunotherapy. The receptors shown here come from a human donor with breast cancer. CDR3s include the opening cysteine and the closing phenylalanine or tryptophan. A D gene is named only where the DNA matches it firmly. Rows may omit the clone size; those that give it use once, few, many or a size class.

V	J	size	D	DNA	CDR3
TRBV30	TRBJ2-3	.	TRBD2	TGTGCCTGGGTAGCGGGAGTGAGCACAGATACGCAGTATTTT	CAWVAGVSTDTQYF
TRBV2	TRBJ2-7	.	.	TGTGCCAGCAGTCTCACGGGGATCTCCTACGAGCAGTACTTC	CASSLTGISYEQYF
TRBV18	TRBJ1-4	.	.	TGTGCCAGCTCATTCCTCGGGGCCCCGAATGAAAAACTGTTTTTT	CASSFLGAPNEKLFF
TRBV11-2	TRBJ2-1	.	TRBD2	TGTGCCAGCAGCCGTAGCGGGACTAGCGGGGCCAATGAGCAGTTCTTC	CASSRSGTSGANEQFF
TRBV6-6	TRBJ1-4	.	.	TGTGCCACCCTTGAGGCGGAAAAACTGTTTTTT	CATLEAEKLFF
TRBV28	TRBJ2-7	.	.	TGTGCCAGCAGTTTTATCCTGGGCGGCGAGCAGTACTTC	CASSFILGGEQYF
TRBV7-9	TRBJ2-7	few	.	TGTGCCAGCAGTCCCACAGGATACGAGCAGTACTTC	CASSPTGYEQYF
TRBV5-1	TRBJ2-1	.	TRBD2	TGCGCCAGCAGCCCACTAGCGGGGGCCAACAATGAGCAGTTCTTC	CASSPLAGANNEQFF
TRBV7-3	TRBJ2-1	.	TRBD1	TGTGCCAGCAGCTCGAAGGGACAGGGAGGTAATGAGCAGTTCTTC	CASSSKGQGGNEQFF
TRBV7-3	TRBJ2-1	.	TRBD2	TGTGCCAGCAGCTTAATCCCGGGGGGGGTATCCCACAATGAGCAGTTCTTC	CASSLIPGGVSHNEQFF
TRBV4-3	TRBJ2-1	.	.	TGCGCCAGCAGCCCGGAGCGGCTCTACAATGAGCAGTTCTTC	CASSPERLYNEQFF
TRBV19	TRBJ2-2	.	.	TGTGCCAGTAGTGTCCCGGGACTTAAGACCGGGGAGCTGTTTTTT	CASSVPGLKTGELFF
TRBV19	TRBJ2-1	.	.	TGTGCCAGTAGTACAGGGGTTTACAATGAGCAGTTCTTC	CASSTGVYNEQFF
TRBV28	TRBJ1-6	.	TRBD1	TGTGCCAGCTGTTCCGGGACAGCTCTTTCACCCCTCCACTTT	CASCSGTALSPLHF
TRBV4-1	TRBJ1-2	.	.	TGCGCCAGCAGCCATTCGACAGCTCTGAACTATGGCTACACCTTC	CASSHSTALNYGYTF
TRBV18	TRBJ2-5	.	.	TGTGCCAGCTCACCACGAAAGACAGCCCAAGAGACCCAGTACTTC	CASSPRKTAQETQYF
TRBV5-4	TRBJ2-1	.	.	TGTGCCAGCAGCTTCAAATTCGGCAGCAGCTCCTACAATGAGCAGTTCTTC	CASSFKFGSSSYNEQFF
TRBV27	TRBJ2-6	.	.	TGTGCCAGCAGTCGACGACCTGGGGCCAACGTCCTGACTTTC	CASSRRPGANVLTF
TRBV5-4	TRBJ2-3	.	TRBD2	TGTGCCAGCAGCGCGAGCGGGAGTACCTCCACAGATACGCAGTATTTT	CASSASGSTSTDTQYF
TRBV6-6	TRBJ2-4	.	TRBD2	TGTGCCAGCAGTTACGTCCTAGCGGGGGCTGGGGACATTCAGTACTTC	CASSYVLAGAGDIQYF
TRBV6-6	TRBJ1-5	.	.	TGTGCCAGCAGAAAAATTCAGGATCAGCCCCAGCATTTT	CASRKIQDQPQHF
TRBV6-5	TRBJ2-7	.	.	TGTGCCAGCAGTTACGGACTATCCTACGAGCAGTACTTC	CASSYGLSYEQYF
TRBV5-1	TRBJ1-2	.	.	TGCGCCAGCAGCCGTAAGACAGGAGTCTATGGCTACACCTTC	CASSRKTGVYGYTF
TRBV5-1	TRBJ2-1	.	.	TGCGCCAGCAGCTGGGGGGACCACCGGGAGCAGTTCTTC	CASSWGDHREQFF
TRBV27	TRBJ1-6	.	TRBD1	TGTGCCAGCAGTCGACAGGGGGTTCTTTACTCACCCCTCCACTTT	CASSRQGVLYSPLHF
TRBV19	TRBJ2-1	.	.	TGTGCCAGTAGTACAGGGGGGTCATCCTACAATGAGCAGTTCTTC	CASSTGGSSYNEQFF
TRBV2	TRBJ2-5	.	.	TGTGCCAGCAGTCCCAGGACGGGACATGAGGAGACCCAGTACTTC	CASSPRTGHEETQYF
TRBV5-4	TRBJ1-6	.	.	TGTGCCAGCAACTCCAGGGAGAATAATTCACCCCTCCACTTT	CASNSRENNSPLHF
TRBV7-9	TRBJ2-1	once	.	TGTGCCAGCAGCTTAGAAACAGGGTGGAATGAGCAGTTCTTC	CASSLETGWNEQFF
TRBV11-3	TRBJ2-3	.	.	TGTGCCAGCAGCTCGTCGGGCGGGGCAGATACGCAGTATTTT	CASSSSGGADTQYF
TRBV12-5	TRBJ2-3	.	.	TGTGCTAGTGGCCCCTCGGGTGCTTCTGCGGGCACGCAGTATTTT	CASGPSGASAGTQYF
TRBV6-6	TRBJ2-5	.	.	TGTGCCACCCGAAGGCCTCCTCAAGAGACCCAGTACTTC	CATRRPPQETQYF
TRBV5-6	TRBJ2-7	.	.	TGTGCCAGCGGCCGGGCAGTCTCCGAGCAGTACTTC	CASGRAVSEQYF
TRBV10-1	TRBJ2-7	once	.	TGCGCCAGCACCGGCGGAGGGGTTGGTGACGAGCAGTACTTC	CASTGGGVGDEQYF
TRBV5-6	TRBJ1-4	.	.	TGTGCCAGCAGCTTGCCGGCAGGGTGGGGTGAAAAACTGTTTTTT	CASSLPAGWGEKLFF
TRBV9	TRBJ2-3	few	TRBD2	TGTGCCAGCAGCATAAGCGGGGGGCGCCTCACAGATACGCAGTATTTT	CASSISGGRLTDTQYF
TRBV19	TRBJ1-6	once	.	TGTGCCAGCAGGGAGGTTCTACGCTCCTATAATTCACCCCTCCACTTT	CASREVLRSYNSPLHF
TRBV7-7	TRBJ2-7	.	.	TGTGCTAGCAGCTACGGGACCCAGTACGAGCAGTACTTC	CASSYGTQYEQYF
TRBV2	TRBJ1-5	.	TRBD1	TGTGCCAGCAGAGAGGACAGGGGGCTTCAGCCCCAGCATTTT	CASREDRGLQPQHF
TRBV28	TRBJ2-1	.	TRBD2	TGTGCCAGTAGCGGGAGAGAGGGGGATGAGCAGTTCTTC	CASSGREGDEQFF
TRBV29-1	TRBJ1-2	.	.	TGCAGCGTTGAAGATCCCGGAAGGAGGGGCTACACCTTC	CSVEDPGRRGYTF
TRBV11-2	TRBJ2-7	.	TRBD1	TGTGCCAGCAGCTTAGGACAGGGGGCCCTCTACGAGCAGTACTTC	CASSLGQGALYEQYF
TRBV6-6	TRBJ2-7	.	.	TGTGCCAGCAGTTACGGGACGGAGAGCTACGAGCAGTACTTC	CASSYGTESYEQYF
TRBV7-6	TRBJ2-7	.	.	TGTGCCAGCAGCTTAGACGCAGGCGGCTACGAGCAGTACTTC	CASSLDAGGYEQYF
TRBV4-2	TRBJ2-1	medium-sized	.	TGTGCCAGCAGCGGGGGGTCGGAGATCGGTGAGCAGTTCTTC	CASSGGSEIGEQFF
TRBV14	TRBJ2-7	.	.	TGTGCCAGCAGCTTACAAATTAGCTCCTACGAGCAGTACTTC	CASSLQISSYEQYF
TRBV6-6	TRBJ1-5	.	TRBD1	TGTGCCAGCAGGGACAGGGGAGGTCAGCCCCAGCATTTT	CASRDRGGQPQHF
TRBV18	TRBJ1-6	.	.	TGTGCCAGCTCACCTTCAGGGAGTTCACCCCTCCACTTT	CASSPSGSSPLHF
TRBV18	TRBJ1-4	.	.	TGTGCCAGCTCACCAGTTTTTAGGACAGCCGGCGAAAAACTGTTTTTT	CASSPVFRTAGEKLFF
TRBV9	TRBJ2-7	.	.	TGTGCCAGCAGCGTAGGCTCGGGAGTGCGGTCCTACGAGCAGTACTTC	CASSVGSGVRSYEQYF
TRBV14	TRBJ2-7	.	.	TGTGCCAGCAGCCCCCCGGGACTGTATGACGAGCAGTACTTC	CASSPPGLYDEQYF
TRBV7-6	TRBJ2-7	.	TRBD1	TGTGCCAGCAGCTTCGGGACAGAGGGACCCTACGAGCAGTACTTC	CASSFGTEGPYEQYF